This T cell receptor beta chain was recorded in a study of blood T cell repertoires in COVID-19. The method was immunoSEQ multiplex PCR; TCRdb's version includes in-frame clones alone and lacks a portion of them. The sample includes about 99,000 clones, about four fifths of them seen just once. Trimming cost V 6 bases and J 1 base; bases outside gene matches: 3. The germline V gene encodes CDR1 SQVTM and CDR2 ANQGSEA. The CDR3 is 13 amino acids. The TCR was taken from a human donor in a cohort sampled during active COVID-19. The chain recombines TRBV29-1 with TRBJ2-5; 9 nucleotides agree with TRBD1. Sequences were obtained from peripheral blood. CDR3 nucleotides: TGCAGCGTCGGGACAGGGTTCCAAGAGACCCAGTACTTC. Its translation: CSVGTGFQETQYF.